These 21 T cell receptor beta chains share one sample of origin, sequenced in a study of blood T cell repertoires in COVID-19. Assay used: immunoSEQ multiplex PCR; TCRdb lists only in-frame clones, some missing. The repertoire holds approximately 50,000 clones, with approximately 92% as singletons. The sample taken for sequencing was peripheral blood. These receptors were collected from a man aged 45 to 65 with active COVID-19.

This sequence joins TRBV5-1 and TRBJ1-3; 7 bases agree with TRBD1. The CDR3 sequence is 14 residues long. Germline V lookup: CDR1 SGHRS, CDR2 YFSETQ. V was clipped by 4 bases and J by 1 base; unmatched bases: 2. The CDR3 nucleotides read TGCGCCAGCAGCAAGGGGGCTTCTGGAAACACCATATATTTT. Residues: CASSKGASGNTIYF. Full variable domain (outside the CDR3, taken from reference TRBV5-1 and TRBJ1-3): KAGVTQTPRYLIKTRGQQVTLSCSPISGHRSVSWYQQTPGQGLQFLFEYFSETQRNKGNFPGRFSGRQFSNSRSEMNVSTLELGDSALYLCASSKGASGNTIYFGEGSWLTVV.

This clone appeared a few times. The chain has TRBV6-6 and TRBJ1-1; D is unresolved. Trimming left V 0 bases short and J 7 bases short, with 12 bases between. This CDR3 region has 14 residues. CDR1 MNHNY and CDR2 SVGAGI come from the germline V gene (reference sequence). CDR3 amino acids: CASSYSSGGNEAFF. CDR3 bases: TGTGCCAGCAGTTACTCGTCTGGAGGGAATGAAGCTTTCTTT.

The genes are TRBV5-4 and TRBJ1-1, with TRBD1 matching 7 bases. CDR1 and CDR2 from the germline V gene are SGHNT and YYREEE (reference sequence). Germline trimming cut 0 bases from V and 1 base from J; bases unmatched to any gene: 6. There are 16 residues in the CDR3. The CDR3 coding sequence is TGTGCCAGCAGCTTGGGGGGACAGAGAAAGAACACTGAAGCTTTCTTT. Its translation: CASSLGGQRKNTEAFF.

V and J are TRBV5-4 and TRBJ2-3; the D is unclear. Trimming shortened V by 4 bases and J by 5 bases, and 14 bases separated the two germline ends. This CDR3 region has 14 residues. Germline lookup yields CDR1 SGHNT and CDR2 YYREEE (reference sequence). CDR3 nucleotides: TGTGCCAGCAGCCCCACGGTAGTGCAAGATACGCAGTATTTT. It is translated as CASSPTVVQDTQYF.

V and J are TRBV11-2 and TRBJ2-5; 8 nucleotides agree with TRBD2. After removal of 5 bases from V and 7 bases from J, the junction contained 15 bases not matched to a gene. The CDR3 totals 16 residues. The V gene's germline CDR1 is SGHAT and CDR2 FQNNGV. The CDR3 is CASSPSRGGAGGTQYF. The CDR3, as DNA: TGTGCCAGCAGCCCTAGCCGGGGGGGAGCCGGCGGGACCCAGTACTTC.

The chain carries TRBV5-1 and TRBJ1-1; D is possibly TRBD1 (5 bases). This CDR3 is built from 16 residues. Per germline, CDR1 SGHRS and CDR2 YFSETQ. V was pared by 0 bases and J by 0 bases, with 12 bases between. The CDR3 spells CASSLVGGSMNTEAFF. The CDR3 DNA is TGCGCCAGCAGCTTGGTGGGGGGGTCCATGAACACTGAAGCTTTCTTT.

The chain employs TRBV27 and TRBJ2-5; 11 bases are shared with TRBD1. Per germline, CDR1 MNHEY and CDR2 SMNVEV (reference sequence). With 3 bases clipped from V and 4 bases from J, the junction kept 4 bases outside the gene matches. The CDR3 consists of 15 residues. This chain's CDR3 is CASSLRGQGAETQYF. DNA of the CDR3: TGTGCCAGCAGTTTGAGAGGACAGGGGGCAGAGACCCAGTACTTC.

The gene calls are TRBV6-5 and TRBJ2-7, with D unclear. V lost 6 bases to trimming and J lost 2 bases, with 17 bases between them. The CDR3 runs to 15 residues. The V gene's germline CDR1 is MNHEY and CDR2 SVGAGI. CDR3 protein: CASRSPQRSPYEQYF. CDR3 in DNA: TGTGCCAGCAGATCCCCGCAGCGCTCCCCCTACGAGCAGTACTTC.

The rearrangement uses TRBV28 and TRBJ2-5; D gene unclear. Trimming pared 3 bases from V and 2 bases from J, leaving 10 bases between. This CDR3 is built from 14 residues. Germline V gene lookup returns CDR1 MDHEN and CDR2 SYDVKM. CDR3: CASSFGGQQETQYF. The CDR3 DNA sequence: TGTGCCAGCAGTTTCGGCGGCCAACAAGAGACCCAGTACTTC. Supplemented by reference TRBV28 and TRBJ2-5, the full variable domain reads DVKVTQSSRYLVKRTGEKVFLECVQDMDHENMFWYRQDPGLGLRLIYFSYDVKMKEKGDIPEGYSVSREKKERFSLILESASTNQTSMYLCASSFGGQQETQYFGPGTRLLVL.

J is TRBJ2-1 and V is TRBV19; 7 bases are shared with TRBD1. Germline CDR1 LNHDA, CDR2 SQIVND (reference sequence). With V trimmed by 5 bases and J by 3 bases, 10 bases remained unmatched. The CDR3 spans 16 residues. Here the CDR3 DNA reads TGTGCCAGTAGTGAATTCCCAGGACAGGTCTACAATGAGCAGTTCTTC. Protein product: CASSEFPGQVYNEQFF.

The chain links TRBV2 to TRBJ1-2; 8 bases agree with TRBD1. This CDR3 has 13 residues. Unmatched junction bases numbered 6, after V lost 7 bases and J lost 5 bases. Germline V gives CDR1 SNHLY, CDR2 FYNNEI. The CDR3 DNA is TGTGCCAGCATTCAGGGGGCTGGGTATGGCTACACCTTC. Translating gives CASIQGAGYGYTF.

The chain carries TRBV19 and TRBJ2-3, with TRBD2 identical over 8 bases. Trimming cost V 8 bases and J 0 bases; bases outside gene matches: 7. Germline CDR1 and CDR2: LNHDA and SQIVND (reference sequence). The CDR3 is 15 residues long. CDR3 residues: CASAGLALSTDTQYF. The CDR3 region has the DNA TGTGCCAGTGCCGGACTAGCTCTCAGCACAGATACGCAGTATTTT.

The chain combines TRBV18 with TRBJ1-3; 10 bases agree with TRBD1. V gave up 3 bases and J gave up 0 bases; unmatched junction bases: 5. Germline CDR1 is KGHSH and CDR2 is LQKENI. The CDR3 is 17 residues long. Here the CDR3 DNA reads TGTGCCAGCTCACCCATGACAGGGGGCCACTCTGGAAACACCATATATTTT. Translation: CASSPMTGGHSGNTIYF.

The chain joins TRBV7-9 to TRBJ2-5; D is unresolved. CDR1 and CDR2 from the germline V gene are SEHNR and FQNEAQ (reference sequence). This CDR3 comprises 12 residues. Trimming took 5 bases from V and 5 from J, leaving 9 bases between them. CDR3 in DNA: TGTGCCAGCAGCCTTCGTTCTGAGACCCAGTACTTC. This translates into CASSLRSETQYF.

This chain links TRBV3-1 (or the pseudogene TRBV3-2) with TRBJ2-5, with TRBD2 as a possible D gene (5 bases). Germline V CDR1 and CDR2: LGHDT, YNNKEL (reference sequence). The V and J ends lost 7 bases and 5 bases respectively, with 11 bases between them. The CDR3 sequence is 12 residues long. Here the CDR3 reads CASTAPGETQYF. The CDR3 bases are TGTGCCAGCACCGCCCCGGGGGAGACCCAGTACTTC.

In this sample, this clone turned up once. V gene TRBV5-4 combines with J gene TRBJ2-3, with D possibly TRBD1 on 5 matching bases. CDR1 is SGHNT and CDR2 is YYREEE in the germline V gene (reference sequence). There are 15 residues in the CDR3. Trimming shortened V by 4 bases and J by 1 base, and 13 bases separated the two germline ends. The CDR3 sequence is CASSLRAGRTDTQYF. As DNA, the CDR3 is TGTGCCAGCAGCCTAAGGGCAGGGCGCACAGATACGCAGTATTTT. The full variable domain, in which reference TRBV5-4 and TRBJ2-3 provide the parts outside the CDR3, is ETGVTQSPTHLIKTRGQQVTLRCSSQSGHNTVSWYQQALGQGPQFIFQYYREEENGRGNFPPRFSGLQFPNYSSELNVNALELDDSALYLCASSLRAGRTDTQYFGPGTRLTVL.

The chain has TRBV3-1 (or the pseudogene TRBV3-2) and TRBJ2-1; TRBD2 aligns across 8 bases. V lost 4 bases and J lost 5; bases outside the gene matches: 16. CDR3 length: 18 amino acids. The V gene's germline CDR1 is LGHDT and CDR2 YNNKEL (reference sequence). CDR3 DNA sequence: TGTGCCAGCAGCCGCCGTCCGGGACTAGGAAGCCTCAACAATGAGCAGTTCTTC. This sequence encodes CASSRRPGLGSLNNEQFF.

This chain connects TRBV9 to TRBJ1-2, with D possibly TRBD1 on 5 matching bases. The CDR3 length is 14 residues. CDR1 is SGDLS, CDR2 YYNGEE, per germline. Trimming removed 3 bases from V and 4 bases from J, with 13 bases in between. The DNA of the CDR3 is TGTGCCAGCAGCGCAGGCGGGGGATCCTATGGCTACACCTTC. Translated, it gives CASSAGGGSYGYTF.

The genes are TRBV24-1 and TRBJ2-5; a possible D gene is TRBD1 (7 bases). The CDR3 length is 15 residues. Trimming took off 1 base at V and 5 bases at J, with 13 bases between the two ends. CDR1 is KGHDR, CDR2 SFDVKD, per germline. DNA for the CDR3: TGTGCCACCAGTGATTTCCAGGGGGACTGGGAGACCCAGTACTTC. This encodes CATSDFQGDWETQYF.

The chain couples TRBV6-1 to TRBJ2-5; TRBD1 matches 8 bases. This CDR3 has 14 residues. Germline V gene sequence: CDR1 MNHNS, CDR2 SASEGT. Trimming took 3 bases from V and 7 from J; bases not matched to a gene: 7. The CDR3 DNA reads TGTGCCAGCAGTGACACGACAGGGGTCGGGACCCAGTACTTC. It translates to CASSDTTGVGTQYF.

This clone was recorded once. This chain uses TRBV18 with TRBJ2-7; D might be TRBD2 (7 bases). V gave up 0 bases and J gave up 3 bases, with 21 bases separating them. This CDR3 has 18 amino acids. Germline values: CDR1 KGHSH, CDR2 LQKENI. In DNA, the CDR3 is TGTGCCAGCTCACCACCGCGGGGGAGTCAGGGGATGGGCTACGAGCAGTACTTC. This translates into CASSPPRGSQGMGYEQYF.